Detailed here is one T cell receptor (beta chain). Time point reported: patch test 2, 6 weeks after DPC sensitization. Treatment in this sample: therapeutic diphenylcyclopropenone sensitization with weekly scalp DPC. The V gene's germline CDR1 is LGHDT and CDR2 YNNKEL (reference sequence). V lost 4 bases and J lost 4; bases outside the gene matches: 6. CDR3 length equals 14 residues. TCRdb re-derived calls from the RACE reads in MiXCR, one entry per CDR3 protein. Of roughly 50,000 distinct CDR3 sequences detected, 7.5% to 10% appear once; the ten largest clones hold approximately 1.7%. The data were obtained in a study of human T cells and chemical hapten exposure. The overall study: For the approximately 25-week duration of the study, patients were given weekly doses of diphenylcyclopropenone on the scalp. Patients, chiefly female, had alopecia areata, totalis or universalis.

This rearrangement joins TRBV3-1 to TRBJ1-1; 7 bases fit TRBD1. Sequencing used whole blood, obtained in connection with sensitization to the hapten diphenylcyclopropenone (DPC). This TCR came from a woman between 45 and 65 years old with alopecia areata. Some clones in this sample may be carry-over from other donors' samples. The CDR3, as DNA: TGTGCCAGCAGCCGTTCACAGGGGATCACTGAAGCTTTCTTT. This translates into CASSRSQGITEAFF.